The next 19 T cell receptor beta chains were all read from a single sample in a study of blood T cell repertoires in COVID-19. Measured with immunoSEQ multiplex PCR; TCRdb has only the in-frame clones, and not every one. The sample holds hundreds of thousands of clones, 70% to 90% seen once. Source material: peripheral blood. These receptors originate from a man aged 45-60 years with active or convalescent COVID-19.

V usage is TRBV5-8 and J usage is TRBJ1-5, with D unclear. Trimming shortened V by 1 base and J by 3 bases, and 5 bases separated the two germline ends. Germline assignment: CDR1 SGHTS and CDR2 YDEGEE. There are 13 residues in the CDR3. CDR3 DNA sequence: TGTGCCAGCAGCTTGCAAGCCAATCAGCCCCAGCATTTT. It yields the protein CASSLQANQPQHF.

V usage is TRBV2 and J usage is TRBJ1-3, with TRBD1 matching over 7 bases. The V gene end was trimmed by 5 bases and the J gene end by 1 base; junction bases not matched to a gene: 5. Germline loops: CDR1 SNHLY, CDR2 FYNNEI. This CDR3 is built from 15 residues. Here the CDR3 reads CASSRQGRSGNTIYF. In DNA form, the CDR3 reads TGTGCCAGCAGTCGACAGGGTCGGTCTGGAAACACCATATATTTT.

The rearrangement joins TRBV28 to TRBJ1-1, with D hard to call. This CDR3 comprises 12 residues. V was cut by 2 bases and J by 12 bases, with 13 bases left in between. From germline, CDR1 is MDHEN and CDR2 SYDVKM. The CDR3, as DNA: TGTGCCAGCAGTTTAAGCGTATCTGTCTCTTTCTTT. Protein sequence: CASSLSVSVSFF.

The chain employs TRBV19 and TRBJ2-1, with TRBD2 as a possible D gene (5 bases). V gave up 7 bases and J gave up 8 bases, with 18 bases separating them. Looked up from germline, CDR1 is LNHDA and CDR2 is SQIVND (reference sequence). The CDR3 is made up of 14 amino acids. The CDR3 DNA reads TGTGCCAGTAAGGTTAACGGGATTTCTCATGAGCAGTTCTTC. Residues: CASKVNGISHEQFF.

This sequence joins TRBV6-5 and TRBJ2-3; D may be TRBD2 (7 bases). Trimming took 5 bases from V and 4 from J, leaving 16 bases between them. The CDR3 is made up of 15 amino acids. CDR1 is MNHEY, CDR2 SVGAGI, per germline. The CDR3 here is CASSPRGGGADTQYF. The CDR3 bases are TGTGCCAGCAGTCCTCGGGGAGGGGGAGCAGATACGCAGTATTTT.

V is TRBV18 and J is TRBJ2-1, with 7 bases that match TRBD2. The V segment lost 3 bases and the J segment 2 bases; nucleotides outside the gene matches: 4. Looked up from germline, CDR1 is KGHSH and CDR2 is LQKENI. This CDR3 has 15 residues. CDR3 protein: CASSPASGTYNEQFF. DNA of the CDR3: TGTGCCAGCTCACCGGCTAGCGGTACCTACAATGAGCAGTTCTTC.

The chain employs TRBV28 and TRBJ1-5; 8 nucleotides line up with TRBD1. CDR1 MDHEN and CDR2 SYDVKM come from the germline V gene. Trimming cost V 6 bases and J 4 bases; bases outside gene matches: 11. This CDR3 spans 16 amino acids. CDR3 in DNA: TGTGCCAGCAGCTGGGCCGGACAGGGAGGGAATCAGCCCCAGCATTTT. Protein sequence: CASSWAGQGGNQPQHF.

The rearrangement links TRBV9 to TRBJ1-4; 7 bases line up with TRBD1. V lost 4 bases, J lost 4 bases, and 10 bases stayed unmatched. Germline lookup yields CDR1 SGDLS and CDR2 YYNGEE. CDR3 size: 16 residues. CDR3 in amino acids: CASSRGTEWSNEKLFF. The CDR3 DNA reads as TGTGCCAGCAGCCGTGGGACAGAGTGGAGTAATGAAAAACTGTTTTTT.

The chain employs TRBV3-1 (or the pseudogene TRBV3-2) and TRBJ1-1, with 7 bases that match TRBD1. Germline assignment: CDR1 LGHDT and CDR2 YNNKEL (reference sequence). CDR3 length equals 16 residues. Trimming removed 7 bases from V and 1 base from J; junction bases left unmatched: 12. The chain's CDR3 is CASTPRGQGSNTEAFF. CDR3 bases: TGTGCCAGCACCCCAAGGGGGCAGGGTTCGAACACTGAAGCTTTCTTT.

The chain combines TRBV6-2 or TRBV6-3 with TRBJ1-2; weak D call: TRBD1 (5 bases). CDR1 MNHEY and CDR2 SVGEGT come from the germline V gene. The CDR3 covers 16 residues. V was clipped by 2 bases and J by 0 bases, with 13 bases between them. The CDR3 region has the DNA TGTGCCAGCAGTTACACGGCAGGGAGGACTAACTATGGCTACACCTTC. Translation gives CASSYTAGRTNYGYTF.

J is TRBJ1-4 and V is TRBV19, with D possibly matching TRBD1 (5 bases). Trimming removed 5 bases at V and 5 bases at J, with 15 bases between. Germline lookup yields CDR1 LNHDA and CDR2 SQIVND (reference sequence). The CDR3 runs 15 residues. Here the CDR3 reads CASSRVRGNNEKLFF. CDR3 DNA: TGTGCCAGTAGTCGGGTCCGGGGGAACAATGAAAAACTGTTTTTT.

The chain joins TRBV19 to TRBJ2-3, with 7 bases that match TRBD2. Germline V gene lookup returns CDR1 LNHDA and CDR2 SQIVND (reference sequence). This CDR3 is 16 amino acids long. V was clipped by 6 bases and J by 0 bases; unmatched bases: 9. CDR3 sequence: CASRGNLAASTDTQYF. CDR3 nucleotide sequence: TGTGCCAGTAGGGGGAACCTAGCGGCTAGCACAGATACGCAGTATTTT.

This clone was detected many times. V usage is TRBV7-8 and J usage is TRBJ2-3; possibly TRBD1 for D (5 bases). This CDR3 comprises 16 residues. Germline V gene data show CDR1 as SGHVS and CDR2 as FQNEAQ. Trimming removed 5 bases from V and 0 bases from J, with 15 bases in between. CDR3 in amino acids: CASSPTLTESTDTQYF. Here the CDR3 DNA reads TGTGCCAGCAGCCCAACCTTGACAGAGAGCACAGATACGCAGTATTTT.

The chain couples TRBV9 to TRBJ2-1, with 7 bases matching TRBD1. CDR3 size: 14 residues. Unmatched junction bases numbered 8, after V lost 4 bases and J lost 7 bases. Germline V CDR1 and CDR2: SGDLS, YYNGEE. The CDR3 protein is CASSYGTEGNEQFF. In DNA, the CDR3 is TGTGCCAGCAGCTACGGGACAGAAGGGAATGAGCAGTTCTTC.

This clone was detected only once. V is TRBV7-3 and J is TRBJ1-1; TRBD1 might be the D (6 bases). Germline assignment: CDR1 SGHTA and CDR2 FQGTGA. V was cut by 2 bases and J by 5 bases, with 18 bases left in between. The CDR3 length is 16 residues. CDR3 sequence reads: CASSLGQPPGKTEAFF. In nucleotides, the CDR3 is TGTGCCAGCAGCTTAGGACAGCCCCCTGGGAAGACTGAAGCTTTCTTT.

J is TRBJ1-2 and V is TRBV5-1; TRBD1 agrees at 9 bases. This CDR3 has 14 residues. Germline CDR1 is SGHRS and CDR2 is YFSETQ. Unmatched junction bases numbered 8, after V lost 4 bases and J lost 7 bases. In DNA form, the CDR3 reads TGCGCCAGCAGCCCATTAGACAGGGGGACTGGCTACACCTTC. This codes for CASSPLDRGTGYTF.

This clone was seen a single time. J is TRBJ2-7 and V is TRBV5-1; D remains ambiguous. The CDR3 consists of 15 residues. Trimming shortened V by 7 bases and J by 7 bases, and 24 bases separated the two germline ends. The germline CDR1 and CDR2 sequences are SGHRS and YFSETQ. In DNA form, the CDR3 reads TGCGCCAGCCGCCTGGCCGACGGGTCCGCCGGTGAGCAGTACTTC. It translates to CASRLADGSAGEQYF.

The V gene is TRBV28, the J gene TRBJ1-2; D is uncertain. CDR1 and CDR2 from the germline V gene are MDHEN and SYDVKM. V was clipped by 5 bases and J by 4 bases, with 14 bases between them. CDR3 length: 14 residues. The CDR3 reads CASSTPRVLYGYTF. CDR3 coding DNA: TGTGCCAGCAGTACCCCCCGGGTCCTCTATGGCTACACCTTC.

The rearrangement uses TRBV7-2 and TRBJ1-2; maybe TRBD1 (6 bases). Trimming took off 5 bases at V and 1 base at J, with 11 bases between the two ends. This CDR3 is built from 14 residues. Per germline, CDR1 SGHTA and CDR2 FQGNSA. The CDR3 DNA reads TGTGCCAGCAGCCTCAGGACAGATAACTATGGCTACACCTTC. It yields the protein CASSLRTDNYGYTF. Variable domain in full (rest from reference TRBV7-2 and TRBJ1-2): GAGVSQSPSNKVTEKGKDVELRCDPISGHTALYWYRQSLGQGLEFLIYFQGNSAPDKSGLPSDRFSAERTGGSVSTLTIQRTQQEDSAVYLCASSLRTDNYGYTFGSGTRLTVV.